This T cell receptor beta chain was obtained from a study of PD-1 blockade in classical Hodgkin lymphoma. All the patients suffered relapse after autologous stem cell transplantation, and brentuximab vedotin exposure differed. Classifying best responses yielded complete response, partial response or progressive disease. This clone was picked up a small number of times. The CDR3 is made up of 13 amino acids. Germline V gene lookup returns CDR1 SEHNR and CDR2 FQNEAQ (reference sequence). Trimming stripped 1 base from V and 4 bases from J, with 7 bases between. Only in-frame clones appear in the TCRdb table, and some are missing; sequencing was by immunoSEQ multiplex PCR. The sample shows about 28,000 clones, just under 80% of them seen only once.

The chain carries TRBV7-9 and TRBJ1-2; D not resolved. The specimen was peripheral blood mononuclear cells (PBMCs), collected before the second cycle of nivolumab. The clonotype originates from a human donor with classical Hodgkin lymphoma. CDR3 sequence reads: CASSLEGTYGYTF. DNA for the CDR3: TGTGCCAGCAGCTTAGAAGGCACCTATGGCTACACCTTC.